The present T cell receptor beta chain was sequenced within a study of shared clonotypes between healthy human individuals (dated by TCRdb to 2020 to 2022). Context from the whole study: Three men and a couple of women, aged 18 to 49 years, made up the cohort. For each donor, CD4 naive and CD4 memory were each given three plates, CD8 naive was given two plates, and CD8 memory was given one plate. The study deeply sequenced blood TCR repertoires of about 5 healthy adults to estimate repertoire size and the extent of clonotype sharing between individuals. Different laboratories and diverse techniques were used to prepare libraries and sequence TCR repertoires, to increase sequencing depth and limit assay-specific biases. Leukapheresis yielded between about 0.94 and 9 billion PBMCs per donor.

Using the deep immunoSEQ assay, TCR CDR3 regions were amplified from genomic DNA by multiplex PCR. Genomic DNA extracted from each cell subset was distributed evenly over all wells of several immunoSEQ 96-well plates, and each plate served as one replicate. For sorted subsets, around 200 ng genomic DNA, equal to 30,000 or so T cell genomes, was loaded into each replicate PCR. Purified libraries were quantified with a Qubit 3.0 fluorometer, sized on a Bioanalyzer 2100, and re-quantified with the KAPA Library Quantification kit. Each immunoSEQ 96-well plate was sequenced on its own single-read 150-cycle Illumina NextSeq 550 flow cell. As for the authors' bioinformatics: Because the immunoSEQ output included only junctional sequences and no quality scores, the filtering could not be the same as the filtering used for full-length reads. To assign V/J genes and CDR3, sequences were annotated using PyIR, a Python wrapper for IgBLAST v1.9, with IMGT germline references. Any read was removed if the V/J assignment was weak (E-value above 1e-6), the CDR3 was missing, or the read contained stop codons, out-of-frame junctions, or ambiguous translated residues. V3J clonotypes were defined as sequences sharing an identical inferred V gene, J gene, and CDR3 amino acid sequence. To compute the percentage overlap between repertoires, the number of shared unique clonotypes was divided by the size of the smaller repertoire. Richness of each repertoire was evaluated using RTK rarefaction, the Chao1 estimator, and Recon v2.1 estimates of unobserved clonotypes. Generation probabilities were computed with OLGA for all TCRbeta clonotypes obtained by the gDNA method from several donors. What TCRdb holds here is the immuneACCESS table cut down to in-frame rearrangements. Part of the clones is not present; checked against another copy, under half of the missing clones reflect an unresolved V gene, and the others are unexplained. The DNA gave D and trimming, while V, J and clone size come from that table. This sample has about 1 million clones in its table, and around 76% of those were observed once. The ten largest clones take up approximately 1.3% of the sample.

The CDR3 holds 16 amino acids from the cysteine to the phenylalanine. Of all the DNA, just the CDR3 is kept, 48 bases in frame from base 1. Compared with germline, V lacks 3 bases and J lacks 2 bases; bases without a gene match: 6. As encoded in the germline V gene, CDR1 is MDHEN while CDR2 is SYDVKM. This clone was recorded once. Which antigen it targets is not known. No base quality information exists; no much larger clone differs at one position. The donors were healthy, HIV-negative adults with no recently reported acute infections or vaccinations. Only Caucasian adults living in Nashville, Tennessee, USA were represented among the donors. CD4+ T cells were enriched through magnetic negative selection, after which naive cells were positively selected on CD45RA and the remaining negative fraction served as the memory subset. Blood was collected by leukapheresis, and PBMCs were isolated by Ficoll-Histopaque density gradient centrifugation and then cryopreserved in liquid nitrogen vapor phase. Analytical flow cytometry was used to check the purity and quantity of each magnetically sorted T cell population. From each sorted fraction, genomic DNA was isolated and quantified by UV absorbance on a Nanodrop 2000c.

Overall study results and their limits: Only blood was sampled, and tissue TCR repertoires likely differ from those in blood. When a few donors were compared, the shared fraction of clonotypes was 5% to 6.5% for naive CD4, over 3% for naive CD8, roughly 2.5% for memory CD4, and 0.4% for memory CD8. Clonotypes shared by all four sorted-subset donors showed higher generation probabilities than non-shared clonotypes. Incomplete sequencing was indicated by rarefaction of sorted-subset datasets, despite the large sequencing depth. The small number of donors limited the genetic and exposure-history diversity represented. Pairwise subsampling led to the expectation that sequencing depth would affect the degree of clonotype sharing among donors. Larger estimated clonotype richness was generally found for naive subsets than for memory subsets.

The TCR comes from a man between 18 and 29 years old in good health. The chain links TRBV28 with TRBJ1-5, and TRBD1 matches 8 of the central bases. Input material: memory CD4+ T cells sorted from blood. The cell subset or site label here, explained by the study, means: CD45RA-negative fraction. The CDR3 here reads CASSLDQGAGNQPQHF. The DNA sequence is TGTGCCAGCAGTTTGGATCAGGGGGCTGGCAATCAGCCCCAGCATTTT.